This T cell receptor (beta chain) was observed in a study of regulatory T cells in long-lasting Graves disease. Study results and caveats: Newly diagnosed patients shared about a thousand public clonotypes; persistent patients shared under 3,000. The small sample size may have reduced accuracy.

Building the TCR beta libraries relied on iRepertoire HTBI primers, and CDR3 regions underwent Arm-PCR. Each CDR3 protein is one row after TCRdb ran MiXCR on the multiplex PCR reads. The sample shows roughly 430,000 distinct CDR3 sequences, over 15% of them seen only once. The time point: newly diagnosed GD, antithyroid drugs for less than 3 months. PBMCs were the source of the RNA used for TCR sequencing. At least ten counts were recorded for this clonotype. Its matching antigen is unknown. This same sample was also taken into another study, of T cells in Graves' hyperthyroidism and ophthalmopathy. That source reports: A set of HTBI primers served as the primers for a first-round RT-PCR of the TCR CDR3.

The TCR originated in a woman aged 25 to 39 with Graves disease. The sample was peripheral blood mononuclear cells (PBMCs), taken at new diagnosis, from a patient treated with antithyroid drugs.

This chain's CDR3 is CASSLGGLAGVLGTGELFF. In nucleotides, the CDR3 is TGTGCCAGCAGTTTAGGAGGACTAGCGGGTGTTCTGGGCACCGGGGAGCTGTTTTTT. The V gene is TRBV12-3 or TRBV12-4, the J gene TRBJ2-2; 11 nucleotides agree with TRBD2. The CDR3 is 19 amino acids. Unmatched junction bases numbered 11, after V lost 1 base and J lost 4 bases.